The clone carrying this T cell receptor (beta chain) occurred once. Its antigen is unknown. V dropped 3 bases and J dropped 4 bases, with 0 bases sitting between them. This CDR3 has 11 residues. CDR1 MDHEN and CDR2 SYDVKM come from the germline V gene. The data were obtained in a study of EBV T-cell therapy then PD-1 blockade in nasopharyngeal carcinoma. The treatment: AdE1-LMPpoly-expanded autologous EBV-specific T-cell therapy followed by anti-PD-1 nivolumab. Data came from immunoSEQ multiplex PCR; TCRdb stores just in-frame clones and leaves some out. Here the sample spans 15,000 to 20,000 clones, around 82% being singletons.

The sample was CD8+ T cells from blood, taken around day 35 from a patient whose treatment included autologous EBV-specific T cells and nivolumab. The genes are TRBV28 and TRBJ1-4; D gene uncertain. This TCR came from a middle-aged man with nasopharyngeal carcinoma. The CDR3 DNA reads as TGTGCCAGCAGTTTTAATGAAAAACTGTTTTTT. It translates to CASSFNEKLFF.